This TCR beta chain was identified during a study of blood T cells in healthy people across ages (dated by TCRdb to between 2014 and 2016). With respect to the entire study: In model experiments, roughly one uniquely barcoded TCR beta cDNA molecule per two T cells was captured by template switching. To track age-related changes in TCR beta repertoire diversity, the study relied on deep sequencing normalized with unique cDNA molecular identifiers. The donors were divided into four age groups: young (average around 16 years), middle-aged (about 39), aged (under 70) and long-lived (about 84). To avoid experimental bias, donors of different ages were spread randomly across the sequencing lanes. For two donors (one aged 18 to 30 and one aged 80 or older), the study analyzed two additional independent replicas of 1 million unique cDNA reads from the same blood draw.

Preparation of the library involved 5' RACE. The sequencer was an Illumina HiSeq 2500. A second roughly 7 to 11 cycle PCR used a sample-barcoded 5' primer and a J-beta primer mix. Each TCR beta cDNA molecule received a unique molecular identifier from a template-switch 5' adaptor carrying 12 random nucleotides. Each sample yielded at least 2.5 million CDR3-containing paired-end reads. All of the RNA was converted into first-strand cDNA using the Mint cDNA synthesis kit, with a TRBC-specific oligonucleotide serving as the primer. All cDNA was treated with uracil-DNA glycosylase and then went through a first 18-cycle PCR with the universal primers M1SS and BC2_uni_R. In the source study's methods: For normalization, 1 million high-quality reads were randomly selected from each sample, with every read carrying a distinct molecular identifier. Instead of being binned into consensus sequences, reads that shared molecular identifiers were thrown out. CDR3 identification, clonotype clustering and error correction used MiTCR with a Q25 quality threshold and the strictest error-elimination algorithm. A nonparametric unseen species model with Euler transformation was used to estimate lower-bound total TCR beta diversity. TCRdb reprocessing: public reads trimmed at Q25 with fastp, clones called with MiXCR, in-frame beta chains kept. Entries are consolidated by CDR3 protein sequence, retaining the most common genes and DNA. TCRdb assigned the V and J calls; the authors' analysis was not used. The sample table shows hundreds of thousands of distinct CDR3 sequences, and approximately 30% are seen once. The top ten constitute roughly 14% of the sample.

Systemically healthy Caucasian individuals from Russia, 39 in total and aged about 6 to 95 years, were included as donors. Around 10 milliliters of peripheral blood were collected from each donor into EDTA-treated Vacutainer tubes. PBMCs were isolated by Ficoll-Paque density-gradient centrifugation, with at least 6.5 million obtained per sample. Trizol reagent was used to extract total RNA from PBMCs, with at least 5.5 micrograms per sample. Naive CD45RAhigh/CD27high T cell percentages were measured by flow cytometry on a PBMC aliquot from every donor. Summary of the overall study and its limitations: Conclusive comparison of naive and antigen-experienced compartments was prevented by the profiling of bulk unsorted PBMCs. Observed TCR beta diversity per million T cells fell roughly linearly with age, and a significant reduction was already apparent by age around 44. There was a strong correlation between observed TCR beta diversity and the percentage of naive T cells measured by flow cytometry. The CMV infection status of donors was not known, potentially confounding age-related changes in expanded clonotypes. Compared with the aged group, the long-lived group had more naive CD4+ T cells, fewer expanded clones and increased TCR diversity, suggesting age selection. Estimates of total diversity based on one million sequenced T cells were regarded as lower bounds and as underestimates.

This clonotype showed up many times. Its antigen specificity is not known. No much larger clonotype is one base removed from it; base qualities were not supplied. CDR3 length: 14 amino acids, cysteine to phenylalanine. This entry keeps only the CDR3 DNA: 42 bases, framed from base 1. In the germline V gene, CDR1 corresponds to MNHNS and CDR2 to SASEGT. V is pared back by 2 bases and J by 7 bases, with 14 bases lying between the germline termini. The receptor was isolated from an elderly woman in good health. Donor details come from another sample of the same person, matched by shared clones. Sequencing was performed on blood. The chain links TRBV6-1 with TRBJ2-5; the D assignment is uncertain and may be TRBD1 or TRBD2, with 5 bases supporting each. The bases read TGTGCCAGCAGTGAACTGAGGGACCGGGGGACCCAGTACTTC. The translation is CASSELRDRGTQYF.